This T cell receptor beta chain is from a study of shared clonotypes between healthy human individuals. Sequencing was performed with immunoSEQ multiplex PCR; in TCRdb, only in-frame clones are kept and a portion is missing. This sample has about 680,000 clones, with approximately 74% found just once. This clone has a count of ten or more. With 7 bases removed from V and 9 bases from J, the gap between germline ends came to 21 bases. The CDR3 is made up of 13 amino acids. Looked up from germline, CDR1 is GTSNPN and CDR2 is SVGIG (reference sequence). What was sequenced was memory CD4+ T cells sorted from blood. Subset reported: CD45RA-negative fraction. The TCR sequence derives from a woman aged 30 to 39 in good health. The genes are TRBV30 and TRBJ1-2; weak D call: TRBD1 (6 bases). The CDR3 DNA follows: TGTGCCTCCCTCCTCCAACCGGGACAAAGCTACACCTTC. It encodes CASLLQPGQSYTF.